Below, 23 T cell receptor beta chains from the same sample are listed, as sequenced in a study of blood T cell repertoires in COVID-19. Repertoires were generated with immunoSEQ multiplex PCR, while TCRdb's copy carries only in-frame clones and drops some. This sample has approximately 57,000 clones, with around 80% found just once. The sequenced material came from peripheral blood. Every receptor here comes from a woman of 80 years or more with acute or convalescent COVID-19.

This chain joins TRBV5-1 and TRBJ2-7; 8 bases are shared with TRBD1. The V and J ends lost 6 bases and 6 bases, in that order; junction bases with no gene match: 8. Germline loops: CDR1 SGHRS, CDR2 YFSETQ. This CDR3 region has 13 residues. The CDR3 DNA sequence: TGCGCCAGCAACTTAGCAGGGGGCGCCGAGCAGTACTTC. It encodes CASNLAGGAEQYF.

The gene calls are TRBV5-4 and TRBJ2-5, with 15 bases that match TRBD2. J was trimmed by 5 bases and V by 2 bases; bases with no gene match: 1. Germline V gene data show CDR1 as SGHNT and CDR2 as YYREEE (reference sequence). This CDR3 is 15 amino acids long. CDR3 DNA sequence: TGTGCCAGCAGCTTCGGGACTAGCGGGAGGGAGACCCAGTACTTC. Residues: CASSFGTSGRETQYF. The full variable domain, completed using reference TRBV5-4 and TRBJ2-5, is ETGVTQSPTHLIKTRGQQVTLRCSSQSGHNTVSWYQQALGQGPQFIFQYYREEENGRGNFPPRFSGLQFPNYSSELNVNALELDDSALYLCASSFGTSGRETQYFGPGTRLLVL.

The CDR3 is CASSSSGGVRTGELFF. The CDR3 bases are TGTGCCAGCAGCTCCTCGGGGGGGGTGCGAACCGGGGAGCTGTTTTTT. The V gene is TRBV7-2, the J gene TRBJ2-2; 8 positions agree with TRBD2. CDR1 and CDR2 (germline): SGHTA, FQGNSA. Trimming cost V 4 bases and J 5 bases; bases outside gene matches: 9. The CDR3 covers 16 residues.

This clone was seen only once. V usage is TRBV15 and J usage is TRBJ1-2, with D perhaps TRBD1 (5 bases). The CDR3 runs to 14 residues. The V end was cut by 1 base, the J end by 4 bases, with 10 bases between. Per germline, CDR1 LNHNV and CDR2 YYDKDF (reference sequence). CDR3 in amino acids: CATSRGGVGYGYTF. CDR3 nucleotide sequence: TGTGCCACCAGCAGAGGGGGGGTGGGCTATGGCTACACCTTC. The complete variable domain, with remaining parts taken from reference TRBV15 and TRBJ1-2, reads DAMVIQNPRYQVTQFGKPVTLSCSQTLNHNVMYWYQQKSSQAPKLLFHYYDKDFNNEADTPDNFQSRRPNTSFCFLDIRSPGLGDTAMYLCATSRGGVGYGYTFGSGTRLTVV.

The CDR3 sequence is CAWKRQANYGYTF. DNA for the CDR3: TGTGCCTGGAAGCGCCAAGCTAACTATGGCTACACCTTC. This chain connects TRBV30 to TRBJ1-2, with unresolved D. Looked up from germline, CDR1 is GTSNPN and CDR2 is SVGIG (reference sequence). V lost 4 bases, J lost 0 bases, and 9 bases lay in between. This CDR3 has 13 amino acids.

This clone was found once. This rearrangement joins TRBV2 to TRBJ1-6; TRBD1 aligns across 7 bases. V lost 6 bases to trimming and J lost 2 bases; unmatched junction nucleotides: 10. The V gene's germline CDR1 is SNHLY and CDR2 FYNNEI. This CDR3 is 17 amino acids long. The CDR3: CASSQEGARTYNSPLHF. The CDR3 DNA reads TGTGCCAGCAGCCAAGAGGGGGCAAGGACCTATAATTCACCCCTCCACTTT.

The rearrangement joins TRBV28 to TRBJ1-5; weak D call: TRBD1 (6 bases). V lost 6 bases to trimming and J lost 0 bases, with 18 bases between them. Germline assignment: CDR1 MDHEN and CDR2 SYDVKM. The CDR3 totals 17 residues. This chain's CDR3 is CASSRDTGPYSNQPQHF. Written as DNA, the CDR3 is TGTGCCAGCAGCCGCGACACAGGGCCATATAGCAATCAGCCCCAGCATTTT.

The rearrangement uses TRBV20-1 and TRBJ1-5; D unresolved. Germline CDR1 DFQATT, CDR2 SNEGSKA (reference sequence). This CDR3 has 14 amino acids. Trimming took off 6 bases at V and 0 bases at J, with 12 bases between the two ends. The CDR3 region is CSASTGDSNQPQHF. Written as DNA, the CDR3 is TGCAGTGCAAGTACGGGAGATAGCAATCAGCCCCAGCATTTT.

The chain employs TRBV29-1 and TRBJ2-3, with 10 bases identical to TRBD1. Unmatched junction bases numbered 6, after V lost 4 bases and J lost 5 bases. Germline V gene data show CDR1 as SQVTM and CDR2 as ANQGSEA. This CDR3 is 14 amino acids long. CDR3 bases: TGCAGCGTTGTTCGGGACAGGGGACAAGATACGCAGTATTTT. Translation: CSVVRDRGQDTQYF.

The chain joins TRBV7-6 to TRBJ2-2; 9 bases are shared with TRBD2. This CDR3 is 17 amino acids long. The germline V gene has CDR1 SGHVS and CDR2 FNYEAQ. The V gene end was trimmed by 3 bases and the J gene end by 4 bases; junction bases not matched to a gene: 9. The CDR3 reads CASSFSGRGGRTGELFF. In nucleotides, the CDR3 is TGTGCCAGCAGCTTTAGCGGGAGAGGGGGCCGCACCGGGGAGCTGTTTTTT.

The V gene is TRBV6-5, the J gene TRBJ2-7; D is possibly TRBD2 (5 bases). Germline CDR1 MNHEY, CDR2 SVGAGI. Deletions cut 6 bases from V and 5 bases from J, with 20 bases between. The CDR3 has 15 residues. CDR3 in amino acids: CASSRQVSSRDEQYF. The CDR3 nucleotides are TGTGCCAGCAGCCGTCAGGTTTCGTCGAGGGACGAGCAGTACTTC.

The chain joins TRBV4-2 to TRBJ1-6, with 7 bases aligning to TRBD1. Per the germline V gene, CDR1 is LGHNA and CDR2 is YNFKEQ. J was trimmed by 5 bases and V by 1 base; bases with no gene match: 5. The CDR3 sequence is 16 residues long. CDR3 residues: CASSQGDRGNNSPLHF. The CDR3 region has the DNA TGTGCCAGCAGCCAAGGGGACAGAGGCAATAATTCACCCCTCCACTTT.

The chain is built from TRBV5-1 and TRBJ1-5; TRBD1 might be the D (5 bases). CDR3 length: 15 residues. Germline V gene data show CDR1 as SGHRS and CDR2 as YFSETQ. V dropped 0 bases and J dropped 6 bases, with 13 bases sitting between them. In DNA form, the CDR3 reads TGCGCCAGCAGCTTGGCGGGGGAACGGTTTCAGCCCCAGCATTTT. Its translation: CASSLAGERFQPQHF.

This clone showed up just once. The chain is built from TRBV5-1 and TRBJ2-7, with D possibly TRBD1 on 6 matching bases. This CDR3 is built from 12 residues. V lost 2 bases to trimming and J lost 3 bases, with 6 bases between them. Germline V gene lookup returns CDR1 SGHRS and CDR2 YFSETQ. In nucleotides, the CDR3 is TGCGCCAGCAGCTTACAGGGCTACGAGCAGTACTTC. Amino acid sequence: CASSLQGYEQYF. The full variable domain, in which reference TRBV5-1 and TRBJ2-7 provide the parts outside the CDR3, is KAGVTQTPRYLIKTRGQQVTLSCSPISGHRSVSWYQQTPGQGLQFLFEYFSETQRNKGNFPGRFSGRQFSNSRSEMNVSTLELGDSALYLCASSLQGYEQYFGPGTRLTVT.

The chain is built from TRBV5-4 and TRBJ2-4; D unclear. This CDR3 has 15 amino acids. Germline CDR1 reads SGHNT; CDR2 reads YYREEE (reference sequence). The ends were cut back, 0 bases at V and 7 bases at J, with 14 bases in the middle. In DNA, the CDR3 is TGTGCCAGCAGCTTGGCGACCTCCCTCGGGAACATTCAGTACTTC. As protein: CASSLATSLGNIQYF.

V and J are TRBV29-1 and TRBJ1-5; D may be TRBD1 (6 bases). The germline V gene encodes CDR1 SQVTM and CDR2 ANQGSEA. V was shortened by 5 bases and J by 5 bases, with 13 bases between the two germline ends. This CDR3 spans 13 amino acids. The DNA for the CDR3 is TGCAGCGTTTCCCAGGGGACGGATCAGCCCCAGCATTTT. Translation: CSVSQGTDQPQHF.

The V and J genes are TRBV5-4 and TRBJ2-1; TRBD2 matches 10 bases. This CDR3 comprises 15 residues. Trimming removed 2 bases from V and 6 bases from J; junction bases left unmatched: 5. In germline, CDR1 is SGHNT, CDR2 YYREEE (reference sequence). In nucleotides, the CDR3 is TGTGCCAGCAGCTTTCGGAGCGGGGGGGCCAATGAGCAGTTCTTC. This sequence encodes CASSFRSGGANEQFF. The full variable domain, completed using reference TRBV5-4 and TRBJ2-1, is ETGVTQSPTHLIKTRGQQVTLRCSSQSGHNTVSWYQQALGQGPQFIFQYYREEENGRGNFPPRFSGLQFPNYSSELNVNALELDDSALYLCASSFRSGGANEQFFGPGTRLTVL.

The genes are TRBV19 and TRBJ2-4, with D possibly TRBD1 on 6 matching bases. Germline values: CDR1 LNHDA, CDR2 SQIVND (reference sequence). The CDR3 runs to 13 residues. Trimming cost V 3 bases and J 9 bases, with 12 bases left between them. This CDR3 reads CASSIQGLAIQYF. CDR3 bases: TGTGCCAGTAGTATTCAGGGGCTTGCCATTCAGTACTTC.

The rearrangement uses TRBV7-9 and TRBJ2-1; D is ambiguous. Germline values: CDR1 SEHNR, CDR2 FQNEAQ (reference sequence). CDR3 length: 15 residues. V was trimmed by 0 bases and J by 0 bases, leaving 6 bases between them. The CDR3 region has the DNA TGTGCCAGCAGCTTAGCGGCCAGCTCCTACAATGAGCAGTTCTTC. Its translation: CASSLAASSYNEQFF. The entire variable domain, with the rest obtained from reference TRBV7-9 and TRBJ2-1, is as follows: DTGVSQNPRHKITKRGQNVTFRCDPISEHNRLYWYRQTLGQGPEFLTYFQNEAQLEKSRLLSDRFSAERPKGSFSTLEIQRTEQGDSAMYLCASSLAASSYNEQFFGPGTRLTVL.

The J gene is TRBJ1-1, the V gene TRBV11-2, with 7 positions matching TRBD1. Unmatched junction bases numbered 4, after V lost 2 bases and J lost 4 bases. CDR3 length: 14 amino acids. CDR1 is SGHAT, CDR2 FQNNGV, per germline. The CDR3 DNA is TGTGCCAGCAGCTTAAAGGGGGCGGCCACTGAAGCTTTCTTT. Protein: CASSLKGAATEAFF. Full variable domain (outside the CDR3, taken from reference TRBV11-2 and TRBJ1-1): EAGVAQSPRYKIIEKRQSVAFWCNPISGHATLYWYQQILGQGPKLLIQFQNNGVVDDSQLPKDRFSAERLKGVDSTLKIQPAKLEDSAVYLCASSLKGAATEAFFGQGTRLTVV.

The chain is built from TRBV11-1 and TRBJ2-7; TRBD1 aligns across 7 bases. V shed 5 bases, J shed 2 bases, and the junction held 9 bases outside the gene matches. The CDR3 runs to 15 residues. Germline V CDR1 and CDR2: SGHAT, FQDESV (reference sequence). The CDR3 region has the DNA TGTGCCAGCAGCAAAAACAGGGGTCTCCCCTACGAGCAGTACTTC. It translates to CASSKNRGLPYEQYF.

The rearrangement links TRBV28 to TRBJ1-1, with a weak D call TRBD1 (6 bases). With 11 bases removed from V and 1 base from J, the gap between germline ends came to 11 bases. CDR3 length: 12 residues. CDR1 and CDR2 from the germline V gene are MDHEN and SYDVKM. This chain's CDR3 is CAGQGSNTEAFF. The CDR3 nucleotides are TGTGCCGGGCAGGGGTCGAACACTGAAGCTTTCTTT.

CDR3 sequence reads: CASSLAPPSGGYNEQFF. The DNA of the CDR3 is TGCGCCAGCAGCTTGGCCCCCCCGAGCGGGGGTTACAATGAGCAGTTCTTC. The chain joins TRBV5-1 to TRBJ2-1, with TRBD2 identical over 8 bases. V lost 0 bases to trimming and J lost 4 bases; unmatched junction nucleotides: 9. This CDR3 is 17 amino acids long. Germline CDR1 reads SGHRS; CDR2 reads YFSETQ.